Each of the 3 T cell receptor beta chains below was sequenced from the same sample in a study of technical replicates of blood from several donors. The repertoire was sequenced with immunoSEQ multiplex PCR; TCRdb's copy has only in-frame clones and lacks some. Among tens of thousands of clones, approximately 91% were seen once, and the ten largest hold 0.39%. The sequenced sample consisted of T cells isolated from PBMCs. The receptors come from a human donor in good health.

This clone has a single count. The chain is built from TRBV7-2 and TRBJ2-1; no clear D. The CDR3 is 12 residues long. Germline V gene sequence: CDR1 SGHTA, CDR2 FQGNSA. Trimming cost V 7 bases and J 8 bases, with 12 bases left between them. In nucleotides, the CDR3 is TGTGCCAGCAACCACTTTGTGGATGAGCAGTTCTTC. Amino acid sequence: CASNHFVDEQFF.

A single count supports this clone. The J gene is TRBJ2-6, the V gene TRBV28; weak D call: TRBD1 (6 bases). The CDR3 has 16 amino acids. Germline V gene data show CDR1 as MDHEN and CDR2 as SYDVKM. Trimming removed 5 bases from V and 0 bases from J, with 11 bases in between. The CDR3 is CASSSTGNSGANVLTF. In DNA form, the CDR3 reads TGTGCCAGCAGTAGCACAGGGAACTCTGGGGCCAACGTCCTGACTTTC. Variable domain in full (rest from reference TRBV28 and TRBJ2-6): DVKVTQSSRYLVKRTGEKVFLECVQDMDHENMFWYRQDPGLGLRLIYFSYDVKMKEKGDIPEGYSVSREKKERFSLILESASTNQTSMYLCASSSTGNSGANVLTFGAGSRLTVL.

J is TRBJ1-2 and V is TRBV6-5, with TRBD1 matching over 8 bases. Germline V gene sequence: CDR1 MNHEY, CDR2 SVGAGI. Losses at the gene ends were 7 bases for V and 4 bases for J; bases not matched to a gene: 8. This CDR3 region has 14 residues. Written as DNA, the CDR3 is TGTGCCAGCACCCGACAGGGGAGGTTCTATGGCTACACCTTC. Translating gives CASTRQGRFYGYTF.